Each of the 23 T cell receptor beta chains below was sequenced from the same sample in a study of T-cell reconstitution after alpha-beta-depleted transplantation in children. Construction of the TCRbeta library involved unique molecular identifiers. TCRdb itself ran the PCR reads through MiXCR, one entry per CDR3 protein. The sample includes fewer than 700,000 distinct CDR3 sequences, 20% to 25% seen only once; the top ten take approximately 14%. This sample comprised PBMCs, mostly from graft donor cells, obtained 360 days after TCRalphabeta/CD19-depleted stem cell transplant. The receptor source for this set is a boy younger than two who had a stem cell transplant for acute myeloid leukemia, so the T cells may come from the graft donor.

The J gene is TRBJ1-5, the V gene TRBV6-1; D not certain. The CDR3 runs to 15 residues. Trimming cost V 5 bases and J 4 bases, with 15 bases left between them. The V gene's germline CDR1 is MNHNS and CDR2 SASEGT. The CDR3 protein is CASSPGVGINQPQHF. The CDR3 DNA reads TGTGCCAGCAGTCCCGGTGTAGGAATTAATCAGCCCCAGCATTTT.

This chain uses TRBV20-1 with TRBJ2-1, with 15 bases lining up with TRBD2. Losses at the gene ends were 2 bases for V and 6 bases for J; bases not matched to a gene: 5. This CDR3 comprises 16 residues. Per germline, CDR1 DFQATT and CDR2 SNEGSKA (reference sequence). CDR3 residues: CSARPGTSGGPNEQFF. The DNA of the CDR3 is TGCAGTGCTAGACCCGGGACTAGCGGGGGGCCCAATGAGCAGTTCTTC.

This rearrangement joins TRBV29-1 to TRBJ2-5, with TRBD1 matching 8 bases. V gave up 7 bases and J gave up 5 bases; unmatched junction bases: 12. Germline V lookup: CDR1 SQVTM, CDR2 ANQGSEA. The CDR3 contains 14 residues. The CDR3 sequence is CSAHSGGAVETQYF. The CDR3 nucleotides are TGCAGCGCCCACTCAGGGGGCGCCGTGGAGACCCAGTACTTC.

This clonotype was detected once. This chain uses TRBV6-2 or TRBV6-3 with TRBJ1-2; 8 bases map to TRBD1. The length of the CDR3 is 14 residues. CDR1 MNHEY and CDR2 SVGEGT come from the germline V gene. Trimming at V came to 6 bases and at J to 8 bases, leaving 11 bases not matched to a gene. DNA of the CDR3: TGTGCCAGCAGAAACCCAACAGGGGGTAACGGCTACACCTTC. This encodes CASRNPTGGNGYTF.

This clonotype appeared many times. The V call is TRBV29-1, the J call TRBJ2-3, with D hard to call. V lost 4 bases to trimming and J lost 2 bases, with 13 bases between them. This CDR3 is built from 14 residues. In germline, CDR1 is SQVTM, CDR2 ANQGSEA. In DNA form, the CDR3 reads TGCAGCGTTGCCCCACCCTATCACACAGATACGCAGTATTTT. The encoded protein is CSVAPPYHTDTQYF.

This clonotype was counted only a few times. This sequence joins TRBV29-1 and TRBJ1-2; D unresolved. Germline-derived CDR1 and CDR2 are SQVTM and ANQGSEA. Deletions cut 4 bases from V and 8 bases from J, with 23 bases between. The length of the CDR3 is 15 residues. The CDR3 loop is CSVGIGTLAIQGYTF. The CDR3 region has the DNA TGCAGCGTTGGTATCGGTACTTTGGCTATTCAGGGCTACACCTTC. Using reference TRBV29-1 and TRBJ1-2 for the parts outside the CDR3, the full variable domain is SAVISQKPSRDICQRGTSLTIQCQVDSQVTMMFWYRQQPGQSLTLIATANQGSEATYESGFVIDKFPISRPNLTFSTLTVSNMSPEDSSIYLCSVGIGTLAIQGYTFGSGTRLTVV.

This sequence joins TRBV11-2 and TRBJ2-1; D is unresolved. The CDR3 contains 13 residues. V gave up 0 bases and J gave up 6 bases, with 6 bases separating them. CDR1 SGHAT and CDR2 FQNNGV come from the germline V gene. The CDR3 sequence is CASSLELTNEQFF. The CDR3, as DNA: TGTGCCAGCAGCTTAGAACTGACCAATGAGCAGTTCTTC.

This clonotype has more than one count but fewer than ten. This chain joins TRBV28 and TRBJ2-1; D is perhaps TRBD1 (5 bases). The CDR3 runs to 15 residues. The V and J ends lost 3 bases and 10 bases respectively, with 19 bases between them. The germline V gene encodes CDR1 MDHEN and CDR2 SYDVKM. The CDR3 DNA reads as TGTGCCAGCAGTTTTTTTGACAGCCCTCGAAAGGAGCAGTTCTTC. The encoded protein is CASSFFDSPRKEQFF.

This clonotype has more than one count but fewer than ten. This chain joins TRBV5-5 and TRBJ2-1; 9 nucleotides agree with TRBD2. The germline gives CDR1 SGHKS, CDR2 YYEKEE (reference sequence). The V segment lost 0 bases and the J segment 8 bases; nucleotides outside the gene matches: 9. CDR3 length: 16 residues. DNA for the CDR3: TGTGCCAGCAGCTTGGATGTTAGCGGGGGAATAGATGAGCAGTTCTTC. Translating it yields CASSLDVSGGIDEQFF.

This clonotype was found a few times. Its ends do not fully match the called genes, so a read error is possible. The chain has TRBV6-5 and TRBJ2-1; D gene unclear. Germline values: CDR1 MNHEY, CDR2 SVGAGI. The CDR3 extends over 12 amino acids. Written as DNA, the CDR3 is TGCGCGACCTTCAGCTCCTACAATGAGCAGTTCTTC. It encodes CATFSSYNEQFF.

This chain connects TRBV11-1 to TRBJ2-1, with a possible D match to TRBD2 (6 bases). CDR3 length: 13 amino acids. Germline loops: CDR1 SGHAT, CDR2 FQDESV (reference sequence). The germline V and J ends were trimmed by 4 bases and 5 bases, with 9 bases remaining between them. In nucleotides, the CDR3 is TGTGCCAGCAGCTCGGGACTTAACAATGAGCAGTTCTTC. Translation: CASSSGLNNEQFF.

The chain links TRBV6-1 to TRBJ2-1; D possibly uses TRBD1 or TRBD2 (5 bases each). Trimming pared 9 bases from V and 7 bases from J, leaving 22 bases between. Germline V CDR1 and CDR2: MNHNS, SASEGT. The CDR3 has 15 residues. CDR3 sequence (DNA): TGTGCCAGTCAGTCCCCGGGGCCCCGGAGAAATGAGCAGTTCTTC. Translated, it gives CASQSPGPRRNEQFF.

This chain joins TRBV12-3 or TRBV12-4 and TRBJ1-5; D is perhaps TRBD1 (5 bases). The CDR3 covers 12 residues. Trimming left V 5 bases short and J 7 bases short, with 9 bases between. For the CDR3, the DNA is TGTGCCAGCAGTGCAGGGAACCAGCCCCAGCATTTT. Translated: CASSAGNQPQHF.

The rearrangement joins TRBV10-3 to TRBJ2-7, with D perhaps TRBD1 (6 bases). CDR1 is ENHRY and CDR2 is SYGVKD in the germline V gene. V shed 2 bases and J shed 3 bases, with 11 bases lying between them. The CDR3 length is 14 residues. CDR3 sequence (DNA): TGTGCCATCAGTGAGAGGGGGACCGACTACGAGCAGTACGTC. This codes for CAISERGTDYEQYV.

At least ten counts were recorded for this clonotype. This sequence joins TRBV7-2 and TRBJ2-3, with no clear D. Germline loops: CDR1 SGHTA, CDR2 FQGNSA. This CDR3 is 15 amino acids long. V was cut by 5 bases and J by 0 bases, with 12 bases left in between. This CDR3 reads CASSGRVLSTDTQYF. Here the CDR3 DNA reads TGTGCCAGCAGCGGCCGGGTGCTCAGCACAGATACGCAGTATTTT.

This clonotype was counted at least ten times. The V call is TRBV20-1, the J call TRBJ1-2, with D unclear. Trimming stripped 0 bases from V and 1 base from J, with 9 bases between. This CDR3 has 14 residues. Per the germline V gene, CDR1 is DFQATT and CDR2 is SNEGSKA (reference sequence). The CDR3 nucleotides are TGCAGTGCTAGAGATGGGCTCTATAACTATGGCTACACCTTC. Encoded protein: CSARDGLYNYGYTF.

This chain connects TRBV25-1 to TRBJ1-1; D possibly corresponds to TRBD1 (5 bases). Trimming cost V 6 bases and J 0 bases, with 8 bases left between them. The CDR3 is 13 amino acids. Germline CDR1 and CDR2: MGHDK and SYGVNS. The CDR3 DNA reads TGTGCCAGCAGGAGGGGTTTGAACACTGAAGCTTTCTTT. This codes for CASRRGLNTEAFF.

V and J are TRBV20-1 and TRBJ2-6, with D possibly matching TRBD2 (6 bases). The CDR3 loop spans 16 amino acids. The germline V gene has CDR1 DFQATT and CDR2 SNEGSKA (reference sequence). With 5 bases removed from V and 2 bases from J, the gap between germline ends came to 16 bases. CDR3 residues: CSAPGLNRAGANVLTF. The CDR3, as DNA: TGCAGTGCTCCGGGACTGAACCGCGCTGGGGCCAACGTCCTGACTTTC.

Here the CDR3 DNA reads TGTGCCAGCAGTTCGGGACTAGCGGGGACCTACAATGAGCAGTTCTTC. As protein: CASSSGLAGTYNEQFF. The rearrangement joins TRBV12-3 or TRBV12-4 to TRBJ2-1; 13 nucleotides match TRBD2. The junction had 2 bases not matched to a gene; V was cut back by 4 bases and J by 2 bases. This CDR3 region has 16 residues.

This clonotype has ten or more counts. V usage is TRBV14 and J usage is TRBJ2-1; TRBD2 agrees at 12 bases. Trimming at V came to 4 bases and at J to 10 bases, leaving 5 bases not matched to a gene. This CDR3 region has 14 residues. Germline V gene lookup returns CDR1 SGHDN and CDR2 FVKESK. Here the CDR3 reads CASSRLAGDTEQFF. In nucleotides, the CDR3 is TGTGCCAGCAGCCGACTAGCGGGGGATACCGAGCAGTTCTTC.

The J gene is TRBJ2-3, the V gene TRBV4-1; D call uncertain. In germline, CDR1 is MGHRA, CDR2 YSYEKL. Trimming took 1 base from V and 6 from J, leaving 8 bases between them. This CDR3 spans 13 amino acids. CDR3 nucleotide sequence: TGCGCCAGCAGCCAAGTAAAAATGGATACGCAGTATTTT. Translated, it gives CASSQVKMDTQYF.

This clonotype was observed a few times. The chain has TRBV9 and TRBJ2-3, with 10 positions matching TRBD2. Germline V gene sequence: CDR1 SGDLS, CDR2 YYNGEE. CDR3 length: 15 residues. V was pared by 4 bases and J by 2 bases, with 4 bases of the junction left unmatched. In DNA, the CDR3 is TGTGCCAGCAGCTGGACTAGCGGCATCACAGATACGCAGTATTTT. This gives the protein CASSWTSGITDTQYF. The full variable domain, its missing parts supplied by reference TRBV9 and TRBJ2-3, is DSGVTQTPKHLITATGQRVTLRCSPRSGDLSVYWYQQSLDQGLQFLIQYYNGEERAKGNILERFSAQQFPDLHSELNLSSLELGDSALYFCASSWTSGITDTQYFGPGTRLTVL.

The CDR3 sequence is CASLQGMGTDTQYF. In DNA form, the CDR3 reads TGCGCCAGCCTACAGGGAATGGGCACAGATACGCAGTATTTT. The rearrangement uses TRBV5-1 and TRBJ2-3, with D possibly TRBD1 on 6 matching bases. Germline-derived CDR1 and CDR2 are SGHRS and YFSETQ. Trimming shortened V by 7 bases and J by 1 base, and 13 bases separated the two germline ends. The CDR3 spans 14 residues.